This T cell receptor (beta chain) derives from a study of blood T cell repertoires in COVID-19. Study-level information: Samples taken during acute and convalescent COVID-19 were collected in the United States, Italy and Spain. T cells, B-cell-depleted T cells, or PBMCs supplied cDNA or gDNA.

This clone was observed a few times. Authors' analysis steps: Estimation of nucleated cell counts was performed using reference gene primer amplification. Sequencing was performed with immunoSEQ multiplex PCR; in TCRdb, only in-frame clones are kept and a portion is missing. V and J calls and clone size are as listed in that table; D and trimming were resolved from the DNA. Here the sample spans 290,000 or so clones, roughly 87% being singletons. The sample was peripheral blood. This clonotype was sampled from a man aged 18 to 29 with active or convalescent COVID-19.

The chain's CDR3 is CASSRRQYTEAFF. In nucleotides, the CDR3 is TGTGCCAGCAGCAGAAGACAGTACACTGAAGCTTTCTTT. The V gene is TRBV6-5, the J gene TRBJ1-1, with a possible D match to TRBD1 (5 bases). V gave up 6 bases and J gave up 3 bases, with 11 bases separating them. Per the germline V gene, CDR1 is MNHEY and CDR2 is SVGAGI. The CDR3 has 13 amino acids.